This T cell receptor (beta chain) was identified during a study of a mutant IDH1 vaccine in newly diagnosed glioma. V was pared by 4 bases and J by 2 bases, with 14 bases between. The CDR3 has 16 residues. Germline CDR1 SGHVS, CDR2 FQNEAQ. The repertoire was sequenced with immunoSEQ multiplex PCR; TCRdb's copy has only in-frame clones and lacks some. The top ten clones hold roughly 5.2% of a sample with roughly 60,000 clones, approximately 80% of them seen once. Of note for this clone: Its target is not known.

Regarding time point: week 35, safety follow-up. The study gave 300 ug of mutant IDH1 20-mer peptide per vaccine dose, with topical imiquimod. Patients came in for eight vaccinations, in weeks 1, 3, 5, 7, 11, 15, 19 and 23. The V and J genes are TRBV7-8 and TRBJ1-4, with D tentatively TRBD1 (5 bases). The TCR sequence derives from a middle-aged man with glioma. Sequences were derived from PBMCs, sampled from a glioma patient whose treatment included an IDH1 peptide vaccine. The CDR3 sequence is CASSSDQGRTNEKLFF. The DNA of the CDR3 is TGTGCCAGCAGCTCAGACCAGGGAAGGACTAATGAAAAACTGTTTTTT.